The 25 T cell receptor beta chains below were found in one sample sequenced in a study of neurological immune-mediated disorders. From the 5' RACE reads, TCRdb called clonotypes with MiXCR, one entry per CDR3 protein. The sample records 60,000 to 90,000 distinct CDR3 sequences, about a tenth being singletons. As for time point: longitudinal time-point 1 (baseline). The specimen was PBMCs. These TCRs come from a man younger than 45 in good health.

This clonotype was seen more than once but under ten times. The chain links TRBV20-1 to TRBJ2-2; maybe TRBD2 (5 bases). Trimming removed 8 bases from V and 1 base from J, with 8 bases in between. CDR1 is DFQATT and CDR2 is SNEGSKA in the germline V gene (reference sequence). This CDR3 is 12 amino acids long. DNA of the CDR3: TGCAGTCCCCGGGGGAACACCGGGGAGCTGTTTTTT. Protein product: CSPRGNTGELFF.

This clonotype was counted at least ten times. The CDR3 nucleotides read TGTGCCAGCAGCGTAGGGGCTAGTCTGTTTGGGGGAGAGACCCAGTACTTC. Its protein product is CASSVGASLFGGETQYF. This chain joins TRBV9 and TRBJ2-5; D assignment may be TRBD1 or TRBD2 (5 bases each). CDR1 SGDLS and CDR2 YYNGEE come from the germline V gene. The length of the CDR3 is 17 residues. With 0 bases removed from V and 4 bases from J, the gap between germline ends came to 19 bases.

This clonotype was counted many times. The rearrangement uses TRBV14 and TRBJ2-7, with a weak D call TRBD2 (6 bases). Germline lookup yields CDR1 SGHDN and CDR2 FVKESK. V was cut by 2 bases and J by 1 base, with 9 bases left in between. The CDR3 totals 14 residues. The CDR3 sequence: CASSQYRESYEQYF. The CDR3 bases are TGTGCCAGCAGCCAATATCGGGAGTCCTACGAGCAGTACTTC.

Note on this clonotype: Being one base from a much bigger clone, this may be a read error. V and J are TRBV6-6 and TRBJ2-7, with 8 bases matching TRBD1. There are 14 residues in the CDR3. From germline, CDR1 is MNHNY and CDR2 SVGAGI (reference sequence). Here the CDR3 DNA reads TGTGCCCGACGTCGGGCAGGGGGCATCTACGATCAGTACTTC. Translation: CARRRAGGIYDQYF.

This clonotype has a count of ten or more. The genes are TRBV5-6 and TRBJ2-7, with 11 bases lining up with TRBD1. The CDR3 extends over 14 amino acids. In germline, CDR1 is SGHDT, CDR2 YYEEEE. Germline trimming cut 4 bases from V and 6 bases from J; bases unmatched to any gene: 6. The CDR3 region is CASSTDRGQGEQYF. The CDR3 DNA reads TGTGCCAGCAGCACGGACAGGGGGCAAGGCGAGCAGTACTTC.

CDR3 residues: CASSVNSGSQETQYF. CDR3 DNA: TGTGCCAGCAGCGTCAATAGCGGGAGCCAAGAGACCCAGTACTTC. The chain uses TRBV7-3 and TRBJ2-5; the match to TRBD2 covers 9 bases. The germline V gene has CDR1 SGHTA and CDR2 FQGTGA. The V segment lost 5 bases and the J segment 1 base; nucleotides outside the gene matches: 5. CDR3 size: 15 residues. Full variable domain (outside the CDR3, taken from reference TRBV7-3 and TRBJ2-5): GAGVSQTPSNKVTEKGKYVELRCDPISGHTALYWYRQSLGQGPEFLIYFQGTGAADDSGLPNDRFFAVRPEGSVSTLKIQRTERGDSAVYLCASSVNSGSQETQYFGPGTRLLVL.

The sample holds many counts of this clonotype. The chain uses TRBV7-2 and TRBJ2-5; D perhaps matches TRBD2 (7 bases). Trimming removed 5 bases at V and 5 bases at J, with 21 bases between. CDR1 is SGHTA, CDR2 FQGNSA, per germline. This CDR3 is built from 16 residues. The DNA of the CDR3 is TGTGCCAGCAGCCCAGACACAGGGAGGGGGAAGGAGACCCAGTACTTC. Its protein product is CASSPDTGRGKETQYF.

This clonotype was counted ten times or more. In nucleotides, the CDR3 is TGCGCCAGCTTTCTGACTAGCGGAGACAATGAGCAGTTCTTC. Translated: CASFLTSGDNEQFF. The chain employs TRBV5-1 and TRBJ2-1, with 9 bases fitting TRBD2. Germline V gene data show CDR1 as SGHRS and CDR2 as YFSETQ. The V gene end was trimmed by 7 bases and the J gene end by 5 bases; junction bases not matched to a gene: 7. CDR3 length: 14 amino acids.

The gene calls are TRBV28 and TRBJ1-1; D perhaps matches TRBD1 (6 bases). Trimming pared 3 bases from V and 8 bases from J, leaving 13 bases between. Looked up from germline, CDR1 is MDHEN and CDR2 is SYDVKM. There are 13 residues in the CDR3. CDR3: CASSFIRGREAFF. CDR3 nucleotide sequence: TGTGCCAGCAGTTTCATCAGGGGACGCGAAGCTTTCTTT.

A note on this clonotype: A much larger clone is a single base away; this may be a read error. V and J are TRBV7-2 and TRBJ2-3, with 11 nucleotides matching TRBD2. With V trimmed by 7 bases and J by 1 base, 10 bases remained unmatched. Germline V gene lookup returns CDR1 SGHTA and CDR2 FQGNSA. The CDR3 has 17 residues. CDR3 loop: CASISAGSGRGTDTQYF. As DNA, the CDR3 is TGTGCCAGCATCTCCGCAGGTAGCGGGAGGGGCACAGATACGCAGTATTTT.

Regarding this clonotype: Given a much more abundant clone one base away, this may be a read error. This chain joins TRBV5-1 and TRBJ1-2; D remains unclear. In germline, CDR1 is SGHRS, CDR2 YFSETQ. The CDR3 has 16 amino acids. The CDR3 bases are TGCGCCAACAGCTTGGCCGTCGTTGAGTCTAACTATGGCTACACCTTC. It codes for CANSLAVVESNYGYTF. The entire variable domain, with the rest obtained from reference TRBV5-1 and TRBJ1-2, is as follows: KAGVTQTPRYLIKTRGQQVTLSCSPISGHRSVSWYQQTPGQGLQFLFEYFSETQRNKGNFPGRFSGRQFSNSRSEMNVSTLELGDSALYLCANSLAVVESNYGYTFGSGTRLTVV.

This clonotype was counted many times. The rearrangement joins TRBV10-3 to TRBJ2-2, with 10 bases aligning to TRBD1. After removal of 9 bases from V and 13 bases from J, the junction contained 8 bases not matched to a gene. CDR3 length: 12 residues. Germline V lookup: CDR1 ENHRY, CDR2 SYGVKD. CDR3: CAITPGQGWLFF. CDR3 nucleotide sequence: TGTGCCATTACTCCGGGACAGGGGTGGCTGTTTTTT.

This clonotype was observed many times. The genes are TRBV5-1 and TRBJ1-1; D not certain. CDR3 size: 13 residues. V was shortened by 3 bases and J by 1 base, with 7 bases between the two germline ends. Germline V gene data show CDR1 as SGHRS and CDR2 as YFSETQ. This CDR3 is CASSSPGNTEAFF. The CDR3 DNA reads TGCGCCAGCAGCTCGCCGGGGAACACTGAAGCTTTCTTT.

This clonotype was recorded many times. The rearrangement links TRBV29-1 to TRBJ1-1; possible D gene TRBD1, 5 bases. V lost 2 bases, J lost 0 bases, and 7 bases lay in between. The CDR3 is 13 residues long. Looked up from germline, CDR1 is SQVTM and CDR2 is ANQGSEA. CDR3 amino acids: CSVESGMNTEAFF. As DNA, the CDR3 is TGCAGCGTTGAATCAGGGATGAACACTGAAGCTTTCTTT.

This clonotype was counted at least ten times. This chain links TRBV27 with TRBJ2-5, with 7 bases lining up with TRBD2. V shed 3 bases, J shed 4 bases, and the junction held 8 bases outside the gene matches. The CDR3 consists of 15 residues. Germline V CDR1 and CDR2: MNHEY, SMNVEV (reference sequence). The CDR3 sequence: CASSLLASGLETQYF. The CDR3 DNA follows: TGTGCCAGCAGTTTGCTGGCTAGCGGTCTAGAGACCCAGTACTTC.

This clonotype was recorded at least ten times. This sequence joins TRBV28 and TRBJ1-1; D possibly corresponds to TRBD1 (6 bases). The CDR3 spans 11 residues. V dropped 11 bases and J dropped 6 bases, with 13 bases sitting between them. Germline V gives CDR1 MDHEN, CDR2 SYDVKM. For the CDR3, the DNA is TGTGCCGTCCATACAGGGTCTGAAGCTTTCTTT. Translated, it gives CAVHTGSEAFF.

About this clonotype itself: A much larger clone lies one base from this, so it may be a read error. This chain links TRBV5-1 with TRBJ1-2, with D possibly matching TRBD1 (6 bases). Trimming cost V 4 bases and J 4 bases, with 11 bases left between them. There are 13 residues in the CDR3. CDR1 and CDR2 (germline): SGHRS, YFSETQ. CDR3 bases: TGCGCCAGCAGCCAGAACAGGGTCTATGGCTACACCTTC. Amino acids: CASSQNRVYGYTF.

This clonotype came up many times. The chain uses TRBV10-2 and TRBJ2-5; D is unresolved. CDR1 and CDR2 (germline): WSHSY, SAAADI. Between the trimmed V and J ends, which lost 4 bases and 7 bases, there was a span of 13 bases. This CDR3 spans 13 amino acids. The CDR3 here is CASSGGPVGTQYF. Here the CDR3 DNA reads TGCGCCAGCAGTGGCGGCCCGGTGGGGACCCAGTACTTC.

V and J are TRBV20-1 and TRBJ2-7; 7 bases are shared with TRBD1. This CDR3 comprises 14 residues. CDR1 DFQATT and CDR2 SNEGSKA come from the germline V gene (reference sequence). V dropped 5 bases and J dropped 0; count of bases not matched to a gene: 7. CDR3 coding DNA: TGCAGTGCTCTAACAGGGGACAGCTCCTACGAGCAGTACTTC. Residues: CSALTGDSSYEQYF.

This clonotype was seen at least ten times. The chain links TRBV5-5 to TRBJ1-5; D unclear. In germline, CDR1 is SGHKS, CDR2 YYEKEE (reference sequence). This CDR3 is 17 amino acids long. The ends were cut back, 3 bases at V and 0 bases at J, with 16 bases in the middle. The CDR3 loop is CASSSDPRINSNQPQHF. The DNA of the CDR3 is TGTGCCAGCAGCTCGGACCCCCGGATTAATAGCAATCAGCCCCAGCATTTT.

This clonotype was detected ten times or more. This chain uses TRBV11-2 with TRBJ2-5; D remains unclear. The CDR3 is made up of 13 amino acids. In germline, CDR1 is SGHAT, CDR2 FQNNGV. V lost 1 base and J lost 6, with 9 bases in between. The chain's CDR3 is CASSLGSGKTQYF. CDR3 DNA: TGTGCCAGCAGCTTAGGGAGTGGGAAGACCCAGTACTTC.

This sequence joins TRBV3-1 and TRBJ2-5; D is uncertain. Per the germline V gene, CDR1 is LGHDT and CDR2 is YNNKEL (reference sequence). V was trimmed by 4 bases and J by 5 bases, leaving 11 bases between them. This CDR3 has 13 amino acids. The CDR3: CASSPDPSETQYF. The CDR3 nucleotides are TGTGCCAGCAGCCCCGACCCATCCGAGACCCAGTACTTC.

The CDR3 DNA reads TGTGCCTGGAGAAGGGTCAGGGGCCCGGGGACTGAAGCTTTCTTT. Protein sequence: CAWRRVRGPGTEAFF. The V and J genes are TRBV30 and TRBJ1-1; the D gene is possibly TRBD1 (6 bases). Trimming took off 3 bases at V and 5 bases at J, with 19 bases between the two ends. The CDR3 runs to 15 residues. Germline loops: CDR1 GTSNPN, CDR2 SVGIG (reference sequence).

This clonotype was seen repeatedly, ten times or more. The CDR3 nucleotides read TGCAGTGCTGAAACCACCTACGAGCAGTACTTC. Its translation: CSAETTYEQYF. This chain links TRBV20-1 with TRBJ2-7; no firm D call. Germline loops: CDR1 DFQATT, CDR2 SNEGSKA (reference sequence). The CDR3 loop spans 11 amino acids. The ends were cut back, 5 bases at V and 2 bases at J, with 7 bases in the middle.

This clonotype was detected ten times or more. The V gene is TRBV12-3 or TRBV12-4, the J gene TRBJ1-3; D remains ambiguous. The length of the CDR3 is 16 residues. V was cut by 2 bases and J by 0 bases, with 11 bases left in between. The DNA for the CDR3 is TGTGCCAGCAGTTTAAGGGTCCCGAGCTCTGGAAACACCATATATTTT. This translates into CASSLRVPSSGNTIYF.